The entry below describes one T cell receptor beta chain. Lacking the conserved final phenylalanine or tryptophan, this CDR3 likely reflects a read error. No DNA is shown, since the ends of the CDR3 on it are uncertain; the CDR3 is the one TCRdb lists. The data were taken from a study of cytomegalovirus exposure and HLA in healthy donors. Germline V gives CDR1 SNHLY, CDR2 FYNNEI. With termini counted, the CDR3 has 13 amino acids. In the PCR, 60 Vbeta and 13 Jbeta primers were used. TCRdb's table, derived via immunoSEQ multiplex PCR, lists solely in-frame clones and lacks some. The table has roughly 160,000 clones, around three quarters seen once.

The chain carries TRBV2 and TRBJ1-2. Sequencing used PBMCs. The receptor's source is a man aged 45 to 65 in good health and CMV-seropositive. The CDR3 sequence is CASKNGRVSLSLS.